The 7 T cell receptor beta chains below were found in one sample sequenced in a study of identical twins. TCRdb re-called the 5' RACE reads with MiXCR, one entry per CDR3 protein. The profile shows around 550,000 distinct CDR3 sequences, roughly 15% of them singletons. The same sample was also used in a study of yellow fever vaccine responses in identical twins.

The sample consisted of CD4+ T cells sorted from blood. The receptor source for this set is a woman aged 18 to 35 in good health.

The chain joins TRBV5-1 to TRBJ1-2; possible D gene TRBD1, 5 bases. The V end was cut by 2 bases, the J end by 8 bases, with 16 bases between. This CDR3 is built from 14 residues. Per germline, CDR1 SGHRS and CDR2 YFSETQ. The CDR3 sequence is CASSFDRTLWGYTF. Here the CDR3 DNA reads TGCGCCAGCAGCTTTGACAGAACGCTATGGGGCTACACCTTC.

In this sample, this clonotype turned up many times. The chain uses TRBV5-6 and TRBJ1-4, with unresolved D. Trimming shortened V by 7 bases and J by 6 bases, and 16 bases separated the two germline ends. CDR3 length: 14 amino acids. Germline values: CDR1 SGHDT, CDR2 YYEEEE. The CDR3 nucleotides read TGTGCCAGCCGCGAGGGAGGGAATGATGAAAAACTGTTTTTT. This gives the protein CASREGGNDEKLFF.

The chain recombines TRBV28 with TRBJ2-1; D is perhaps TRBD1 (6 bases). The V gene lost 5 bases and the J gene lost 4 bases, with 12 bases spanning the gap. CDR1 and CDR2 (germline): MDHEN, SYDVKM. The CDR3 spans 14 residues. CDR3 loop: CASSTFDRYNEQFF. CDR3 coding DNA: TGTGCCAGCAGTACCTTCGACAGGTACAATGAGCAGTTCTTC.

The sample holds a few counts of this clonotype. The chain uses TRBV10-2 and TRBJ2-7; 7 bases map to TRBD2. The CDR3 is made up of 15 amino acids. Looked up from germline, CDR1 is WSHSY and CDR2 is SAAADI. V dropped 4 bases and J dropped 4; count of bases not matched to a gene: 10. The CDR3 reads CASSVREAGKYEQYF. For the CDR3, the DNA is TGCGCCAGCAGTGTCCGGGAAGCGGGAAAGTACGAGCAGTACTTC.

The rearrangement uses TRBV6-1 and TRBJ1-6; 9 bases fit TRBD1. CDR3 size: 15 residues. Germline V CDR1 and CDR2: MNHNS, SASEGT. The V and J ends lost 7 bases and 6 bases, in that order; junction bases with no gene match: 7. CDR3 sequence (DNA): TGTGCCAGCAACCAACTGGGACAGGGTAATTCACCCCTCCACTTT. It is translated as CASNQLGQGNSPLHF.

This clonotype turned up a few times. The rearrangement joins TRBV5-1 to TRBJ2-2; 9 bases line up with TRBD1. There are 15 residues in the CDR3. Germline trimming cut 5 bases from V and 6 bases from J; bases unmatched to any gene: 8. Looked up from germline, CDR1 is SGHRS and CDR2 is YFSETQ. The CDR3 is CASRGRQGGAGELFF. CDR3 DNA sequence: TGCGCCAGCAGAGGAAGACAGGGGGGAGCCGGGGAGCTGTTTTTT.

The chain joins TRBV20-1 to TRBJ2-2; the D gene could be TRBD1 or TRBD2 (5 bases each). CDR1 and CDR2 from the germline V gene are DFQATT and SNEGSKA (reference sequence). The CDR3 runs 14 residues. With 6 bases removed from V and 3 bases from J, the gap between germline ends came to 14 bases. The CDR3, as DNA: TGCAGTGCCCGGTGGGGGTCGGACACCGGGGAGCTGTTTTTT. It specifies CSARWGSDTGELFF.